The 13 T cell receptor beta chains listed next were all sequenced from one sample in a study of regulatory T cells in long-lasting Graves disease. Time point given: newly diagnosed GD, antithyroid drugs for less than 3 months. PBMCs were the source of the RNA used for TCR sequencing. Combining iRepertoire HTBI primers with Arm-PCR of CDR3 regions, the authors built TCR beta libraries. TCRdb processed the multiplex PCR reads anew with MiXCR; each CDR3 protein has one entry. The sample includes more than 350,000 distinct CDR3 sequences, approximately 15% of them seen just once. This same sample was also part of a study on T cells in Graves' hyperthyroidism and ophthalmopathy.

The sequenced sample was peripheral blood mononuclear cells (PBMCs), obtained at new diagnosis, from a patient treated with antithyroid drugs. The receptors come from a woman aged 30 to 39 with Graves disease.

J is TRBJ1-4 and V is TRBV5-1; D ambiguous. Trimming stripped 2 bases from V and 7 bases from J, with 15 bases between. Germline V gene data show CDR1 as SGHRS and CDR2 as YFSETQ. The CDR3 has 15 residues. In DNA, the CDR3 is TGCGCCAGCAGCTTAGGGTCGGCAGAAGGTGAAAAACTGTTTTTT. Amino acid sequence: CASSLGSAEGEKLFF.

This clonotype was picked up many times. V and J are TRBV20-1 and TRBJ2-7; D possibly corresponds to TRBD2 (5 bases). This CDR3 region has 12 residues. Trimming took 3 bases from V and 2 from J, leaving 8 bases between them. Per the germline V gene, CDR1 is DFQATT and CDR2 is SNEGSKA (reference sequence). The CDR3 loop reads CSARTTTYEQYF. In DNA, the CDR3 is TGCAGTGCTAGGACTACCACCTACGAGCAGTACTTC.

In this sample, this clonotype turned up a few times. The CDR3 bases are TGCAGCGTTCGAAAGACAGGGTTCGGATACACCTTC. It encodes CSVRKTGFGYTF. V usage is TRBV29-1 and J usage is TRBJ1-2; 7 positions agree with TRBD1. J was trimmed by 11 bases and V by 5 bases; bases with no gene match: 11. The germline V gene encodes CDR1 SQVTM and CDR2 ANQGSEA. This CDR3 region has 12 residues.

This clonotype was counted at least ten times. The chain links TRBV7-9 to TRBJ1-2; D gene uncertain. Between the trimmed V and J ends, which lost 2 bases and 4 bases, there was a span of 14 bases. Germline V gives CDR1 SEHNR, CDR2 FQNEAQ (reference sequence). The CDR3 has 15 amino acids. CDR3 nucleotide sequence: TGTGCCAGCAGCTTAAAGGGAGAAGGCTCCTATGGCTACACCTTC. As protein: CASSLKGEGSYGYTF. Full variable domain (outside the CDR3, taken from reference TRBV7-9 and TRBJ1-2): DTGVSQNPRHKITKRGQNVTFRCDPISEHNRLYWYRQTLGQGPEFLTYFQNEAQLEKSRLLSDRFSAERPKGSFSTLEIQRTEQGDSAMYLCASSLKGEGSYGYTFGSGTRLTVV.

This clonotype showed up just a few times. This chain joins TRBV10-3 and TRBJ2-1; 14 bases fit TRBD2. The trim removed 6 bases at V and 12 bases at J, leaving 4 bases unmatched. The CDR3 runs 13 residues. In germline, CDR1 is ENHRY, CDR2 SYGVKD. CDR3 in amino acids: CAISGTSGSRQFF. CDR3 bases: TGTGCCATCAGCGGGACTAGCGGGAGTAGGCAGTTCTTC.

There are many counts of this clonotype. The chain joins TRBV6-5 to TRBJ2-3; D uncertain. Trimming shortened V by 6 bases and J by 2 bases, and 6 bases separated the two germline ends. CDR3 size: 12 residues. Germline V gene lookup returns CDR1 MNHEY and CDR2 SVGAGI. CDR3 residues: CASSSPTDTQYF. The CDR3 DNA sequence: TGTGCCAGCAGCTCGCCCACAGATACGCAGTATTTT.

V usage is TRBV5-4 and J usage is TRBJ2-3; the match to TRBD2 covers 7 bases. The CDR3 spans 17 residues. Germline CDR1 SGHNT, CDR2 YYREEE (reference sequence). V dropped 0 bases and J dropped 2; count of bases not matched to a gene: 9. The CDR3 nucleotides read TGTGCCAGCAGCTTGGGAGGTGGGAGGGCCTACACAGATACGCAGTATTTT. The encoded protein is CASSLGGGRAYTDTQYF.

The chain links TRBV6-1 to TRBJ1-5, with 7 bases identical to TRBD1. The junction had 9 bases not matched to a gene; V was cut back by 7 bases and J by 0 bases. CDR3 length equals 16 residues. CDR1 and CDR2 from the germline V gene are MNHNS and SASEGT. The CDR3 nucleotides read TGTGCCAGCAATCACCGGGACAGATATAGCAATCAGCCCCAGCATTTT. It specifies CASNHRDRYSNQPQHF.

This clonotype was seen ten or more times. Here the CDR3 DNA reads TGTGCCAGCTCACAGACAGCCCTGGACCGGATCGAGCAGTACTTC. Encoded protein: CASSQTALDRIEQYF. The genes are TRBV18 and TRBJ2-7, with D maybe TRBD1 (5 bases). The V gene lost 4 bases and the J gene lost 6 bases, with 19 bases spanning the gap. CDR1 and CDR2 (germline): KGHSH, LQKENI. The CDR3 runs to 15 residues.

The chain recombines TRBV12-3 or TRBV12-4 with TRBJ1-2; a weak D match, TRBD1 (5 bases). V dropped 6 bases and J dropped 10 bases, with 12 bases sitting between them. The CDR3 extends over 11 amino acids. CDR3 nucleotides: TGTGCCAGCAGCTGGGGCCTTCTCTACACCTTC. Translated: CASSWGLLYTF.

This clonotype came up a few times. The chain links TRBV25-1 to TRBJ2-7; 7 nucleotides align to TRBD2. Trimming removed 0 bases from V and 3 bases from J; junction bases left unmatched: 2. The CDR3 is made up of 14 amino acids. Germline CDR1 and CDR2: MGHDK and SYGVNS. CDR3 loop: CASSEYGGGYEQYF. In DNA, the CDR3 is TGTGCCAGCAGTGAATACGGCGGGGGCTACGAGCAGTACTTC.

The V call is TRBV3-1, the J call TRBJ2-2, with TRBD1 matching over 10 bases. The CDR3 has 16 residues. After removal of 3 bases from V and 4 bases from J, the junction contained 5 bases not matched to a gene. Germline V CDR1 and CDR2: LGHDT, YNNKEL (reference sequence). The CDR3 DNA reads TGTGCCAGCAGCCAGGAGGGACAGGGGTTCACCGGGGAGCTGTTTTTT. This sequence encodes CASSQEGQGFTGELFF.

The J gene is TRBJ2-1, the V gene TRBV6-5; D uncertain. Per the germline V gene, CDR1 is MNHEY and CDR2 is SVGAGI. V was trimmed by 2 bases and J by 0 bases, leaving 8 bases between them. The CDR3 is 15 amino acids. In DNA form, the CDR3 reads TGTGCCAGCAGTTACCAAGCAAGCTCCTACAATGAGCAGTTCTTC. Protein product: CASSYQASSYNEQFF.